The 16 T cell receptor beta chains below all came from one sample that was sequenced in a study of immune evolution from preneoplasia to lung adenocarcinoma. Measured with immunoSEQ multiplex PCR; TCRdb has only the in-frame clones, and not every one. The sample lists around 5,700 clones, 80% to 85% seen once, with approximately 2.6% in the top ten. The sequenced sample consisted of FFPE lung adenocarcinoma in situ tissue. All receptors come from a donor aged 70 or over with lung adenocarcinoma.

This clone has only one observation. The chain links TRBV6-4 to TRBJ2-7, with unresolved D. The CDR3 consists of 11 residues. Germline CDR1 is MRHNA and CDR2 is SNTAGT. V was trimmed by 7 bases and J by 6 bases, leaving 10 bases between them. The CDR3 here is CASNLSGEQYF. Here the CDR3 DNA reads TGTGCCAGCAACTTATCGGGCGAGCAGTACTTC.

This chain joins TRBV18 and TRBJ2-3; D may match TRBD1 or TRBD2 (5 bases each). The CDR3 contains 14 residues. The V gene lost 1 base and the J gene lost 0 bases, with 5 bases spanning the gap. From germline, CDR1 is KGHSH and CDR2 LQKENI. CDR3 protein: CASSPRGSTDTQYF. CDR3 DNA sequence: TGTGCCAGCTCACCACGGGGGAGCACAGATACGCAGTATTTT.

The chain employs TRBV7-9 and TRBJ2-5; D gene ambiguous. V lost 4 bases and J 5 bases, leaving 20 bases between the germline ends. The germline gives CDR1 SEHNR, CDR2 FQNEAQ (reference sequence). The CDR3 contains 16 residues. The CDR3 reads CASSSPTLAFGETQYF. CDR3 bases: TGTGCCAGCAGCTCGCCGACCTTAGCCTTCGGTGAGACCCAGTACTTC.

The rearrangement joins TRBV5-1 to TRBJ2-7; tentatively, D is TRBD1 or TRBD2 (5 bases each). From germline, CDR1 is SGHRS and CDR2 YFSETQ. Trimming pared 5 bases from V and 4 bases from J, leaving 13 bases between. This CDR3 spans 13 amino acids. CDR3 DNA sequence: TGCGCCAGCAGATGGGACGGAAGATACGAGCAGTACTTC. Protein product: CASRWDGRYEQYF.

This clone was observed once. The chain couples TRBV5-1 to TRBJ2-1; D gene unclear. Between the trimmed V and J ends, which lost 6 bases and 8 bases, there was a span of 15 bases. Looked up from germline, CDR1 is SGHRS and CDR2 is YFSETQ. The CDR3 totals 13 residues. CDR3 residues: CASNKASTYEQFF. In DNA form, the CDR3 reads TGCGCCAGCAATAAGGCTAGTACATATGAGCAGTTCTTC.

This clone was seen only a few times. This sequence joins TRBV6-5 and TRBJ1-2, with TRBD1 matching over 8 bases. This CDR3 spans 15 amino acids. Germline values: CDR1 MNHEY, CDR2 SVGAGI. Germline trimming cut 3 bases from V and 4 bases from J; bases unmatched to any gene: 7. The CDR3 coding sequence is TGTGCCAGCAGTTATGAGACAGGGGCTACCTATGGCTACACCTTC. Residues: CASSYETGATYGYTF.

The chain joins TRBV5-1 to TRBJ1-3; D remains unclear. The CDR3 spans 14 residues. The V gene's germline CDR1 is SGHRS and CDR2 YFSETQ. V was clipped by 1 base and J by 0 bases, with 5 bases between them. This CDR3 reads CASSLSVSGNTIYF. CDR3 coding DNA: TGCGCCAGCAGCTTGTCGGTCTCTGGAAACACCATATATTTT.

The sample holds one count of this clone. V gene TRBV4-1 combines with J gene TRBJ1-4; D gene ambiguous. The CDR3 consists of 15 residues. Trimming left V 0 bases short and J 1 base short, with 6 bases between. CDR1 is MGHRA and CDR2 is YSYEKL in the germline V gene. The CDR3 DNA reads TGCGCCAGCAGCCAAGAGGATTTAACTAATGAAAAACTGTTTTTT. Translation: CASSQEDLTNEKLFF.

This sequence joins TRBV7-6 and TRBJ2-7; 12 positions agree with TRBD2. The CDR3 loop spans 14 amino acids. The ends lost 4 bases at V and 3 bases at J; junction bases unmatched: 1. From germline, CDR1 is SGHVS and CDR2 FNYEAQ. The CDR3 sequence is CASSSGLAGYEQYF. CDR3 nucleotides: TGTGCCAGCAGCTCGGGACTAGCGGGCTACGAGCAGTACTTC.

The DNA for the CDR3 is TGTGCCAGCAGCATAACAAGGGCGGGCAATGAGCAGTTCTTC. This translates into CASSITRAGNEQFF. The chain carries TRBV5-5 and TRBJ2-1, with D perhaps matching TRBD2 (5 bases). The CDR3 length is 14 residues. V was clipped by 4 bases and J by 6 bases, with 14 bases between them. Germline lookup yields CDR1 SGHKS and CDR2 YYEKEE (reference sequence).

The CDR3 nucleotides are TGCGCCAGCAGCCTGGGAGGGACTAACACCGGGGAGCTGTTTTTT. This sequence encodes CASSLGGTNTGELFF. This chain links TRBV5-1 with TRBJ2-2, with 7 bases lining up with TRBD2. The CDR3 loop spans 15 amino acids. The germline V gene has CDR1 SGHRS and CDR2 YFSETQ. V was pared by 4 bases and J by 2 bases, with 5 bases of the junction left unmatched.

V gene TRBV5-1 combines with J gene TRBJ2-3; 11 bases agree with TRBD2. The CDR3 contains 16 residues. The V gene end was trimmed by 0 bases and the J gene end by 1 base; junction bases not matched to a gene: 1. Germline CDR1 and CDR2: SGHRS and YFSETQ. The CDR3 coding sequence is TGCGCCAGCAGCTTGGAACTAGCGGGAGGCACAGATACGCAGTATTTT. Amino acids: CASSLELAGGTDTQYF.

This chain joins TRBV7-9 and TRBJ1-1; D gene ambiguous. CDR1 is SEHNR and CDR2 is FQNEAQ in the germline V gene (reference sequence). The CDR3 length is 12 residues. Deletions cut 6 bases from V and 4 bases from J, with 9 bases between. CDR3 coding DNA: TGTGCCAGCAGTGACGGTTTCACTGAAGCTTTCTTT. Encoded protein: CASSDGFTEAFF. Full variable domain (remainder filled in from reference TRBV7-9 and TRBJ1-1): DTGVSQNPRHKITKRGQNVTFRCDPISEHNRLYWYRQTLGQGPEFLTYFQNEAQLEKSRLLSDRFSAERPKGSFSTLEIQRTEQGDSAMYLCASSDGFTEAFFGQGTRLTVV.

The chain couples TRBV11-3 to TRBJ2-7; D gene ambiguous. Germline V CDR1 and CDR2: SGHNT, YENEEA. V lost 6 bases to trimming and J lost 4 bases, with 10 bases between them. This CDR3 has 12 residues. For the CDR3, the DNA is TGTGCCAGCAGAAAACAGACTTACGAGCAGTACTTC. It encodes CASRKQTYEQYF. The full variable domain, completed using reference TRBV11-3 and TRBJ2-7, is EAGVVQSPRYKIIEKKQPVAFWCNPISGHNTLYWYLQNLGQGPELLIRYENEEAVDDSQLPKDRFSAERLKGVDSTLKIQPAELGDSAVYLCASRKQTYEQYFGPGTRLTVT.

The CDR3 nucleotides are TGTGCCAGCAGCGTAGAGGCATCTGGGGTTGCTGGAAACACCATATATTTT. Amino acids: CASSVEASGVAGNTIYF. This chain uses TRBV9 with TRBJ1-3; D remains ambiguous. V was clipped by 0 bases and J by 2 bases, with 15 bases between them. The CDR3 is 17 amino acids. Looked up from germline, CDR1 is SGDLS and CDR2 is YYNGEE.

The chain has TRBV23-1 and TRBJ2-7; 10 bases are a match to TRBD1. TRBV23-1 is an ORF; its function is uncertain. This CDR3 has 14 amino acids. The trim removed 6 bases at V and 5 bases at J, leaving 7 bases unmatched. CDR3 nucleotide sequence: TGCGCCAGCAGATCCGGGACAGGGGTCCACGAGCAGTACTTC. Amino acids: CASRSGTGVHEQYF.